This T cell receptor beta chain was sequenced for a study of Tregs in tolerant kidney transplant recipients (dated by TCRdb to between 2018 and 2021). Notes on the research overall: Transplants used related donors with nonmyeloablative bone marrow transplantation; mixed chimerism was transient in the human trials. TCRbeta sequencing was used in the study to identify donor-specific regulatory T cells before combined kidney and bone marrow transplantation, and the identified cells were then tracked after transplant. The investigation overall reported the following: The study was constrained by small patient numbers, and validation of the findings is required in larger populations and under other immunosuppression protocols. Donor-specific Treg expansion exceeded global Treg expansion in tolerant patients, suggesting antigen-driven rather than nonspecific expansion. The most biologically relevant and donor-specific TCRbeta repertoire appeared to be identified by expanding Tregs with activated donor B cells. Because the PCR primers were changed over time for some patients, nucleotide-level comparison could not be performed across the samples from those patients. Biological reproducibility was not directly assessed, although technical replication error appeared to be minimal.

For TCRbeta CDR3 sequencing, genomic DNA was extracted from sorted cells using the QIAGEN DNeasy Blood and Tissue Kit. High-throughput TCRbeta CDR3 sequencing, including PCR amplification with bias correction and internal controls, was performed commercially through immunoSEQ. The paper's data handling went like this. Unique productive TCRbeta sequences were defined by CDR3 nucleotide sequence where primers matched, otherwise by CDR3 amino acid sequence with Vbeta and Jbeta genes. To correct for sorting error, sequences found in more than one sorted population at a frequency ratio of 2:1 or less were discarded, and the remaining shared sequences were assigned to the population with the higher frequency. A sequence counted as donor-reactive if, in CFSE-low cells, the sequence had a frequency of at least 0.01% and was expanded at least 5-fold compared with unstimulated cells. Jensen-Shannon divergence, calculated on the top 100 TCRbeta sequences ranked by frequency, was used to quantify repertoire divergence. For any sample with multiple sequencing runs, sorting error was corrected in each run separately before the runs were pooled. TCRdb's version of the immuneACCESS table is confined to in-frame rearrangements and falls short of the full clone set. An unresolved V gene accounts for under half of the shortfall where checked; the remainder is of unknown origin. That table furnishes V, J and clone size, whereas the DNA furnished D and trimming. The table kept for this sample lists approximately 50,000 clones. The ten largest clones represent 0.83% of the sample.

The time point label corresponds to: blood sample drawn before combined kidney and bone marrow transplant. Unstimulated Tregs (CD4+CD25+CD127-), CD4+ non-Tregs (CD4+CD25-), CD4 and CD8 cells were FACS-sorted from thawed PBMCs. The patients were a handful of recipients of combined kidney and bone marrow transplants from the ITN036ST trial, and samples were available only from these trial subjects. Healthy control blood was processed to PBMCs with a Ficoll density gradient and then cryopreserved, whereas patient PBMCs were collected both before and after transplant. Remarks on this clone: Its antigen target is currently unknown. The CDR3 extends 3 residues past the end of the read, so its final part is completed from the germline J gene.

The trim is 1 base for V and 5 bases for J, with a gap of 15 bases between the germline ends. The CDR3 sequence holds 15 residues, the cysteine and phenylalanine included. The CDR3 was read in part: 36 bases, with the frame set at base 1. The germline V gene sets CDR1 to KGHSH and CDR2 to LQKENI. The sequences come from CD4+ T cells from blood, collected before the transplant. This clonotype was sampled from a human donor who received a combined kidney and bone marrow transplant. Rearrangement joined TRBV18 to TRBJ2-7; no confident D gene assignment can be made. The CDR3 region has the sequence CASSPRGTKTDEQYF. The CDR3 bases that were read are TGTGCCAGCTCACCACGCGGAACCAAGACCGACGAG. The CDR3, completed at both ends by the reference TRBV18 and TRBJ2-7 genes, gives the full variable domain NAGVMQNPRHLVRRRGQEARLRCSPMKGHSHVYWYRQLPEEGLKFMVYLQKENIIDESGMPKERFSAEFPKEGPSILRIQQVVRGDSAAYFCASSPRGTKTDEQYFGPGTRLTVT.